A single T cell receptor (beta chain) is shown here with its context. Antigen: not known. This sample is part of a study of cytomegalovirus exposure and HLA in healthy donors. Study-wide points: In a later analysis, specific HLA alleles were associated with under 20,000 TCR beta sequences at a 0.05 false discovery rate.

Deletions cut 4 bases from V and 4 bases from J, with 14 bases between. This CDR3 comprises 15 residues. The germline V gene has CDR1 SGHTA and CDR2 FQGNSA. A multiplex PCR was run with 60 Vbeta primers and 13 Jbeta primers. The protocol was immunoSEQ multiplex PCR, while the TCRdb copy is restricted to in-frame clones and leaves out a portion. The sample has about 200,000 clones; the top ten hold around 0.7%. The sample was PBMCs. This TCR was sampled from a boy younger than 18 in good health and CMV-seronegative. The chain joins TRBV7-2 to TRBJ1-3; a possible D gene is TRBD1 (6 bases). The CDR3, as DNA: TGTGCCAGCAGCTCACCTACAGGGTTCGGAAACACCATATATTTT. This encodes CASSSPTGFGNTIYF.